The clone carrying this T cell receptor (beta chain) showed up just a few times. Every bit of the isolated RNA underwent reverse transcription, so sequencing read expressed TCRB transcripts. Repertoires were generated with immunoSEQ multiplex PCR, while TCRdb's copy carries only in-frame clones and drops some. The sample carries almost 350,000 clones, 8% recorded once. The CDR3 has 15 residues. Germline V lookup: CDR1 SGHTA, CDR2 FQGNSA. Trimming cost V 5 bases and J 0 bases, with 14 bases left between them. This specimen comes from a study of beta chain features in type 1 diabetes. The rearrangement joins TRBV7-2 to TRBJ2-7; maybe TRBD2 (6 bases). This clonotype originated in a woman aged 18-29 years in good health. Sequencing was performed on central memory CD4+ T cells from blood. The CDR3 DNA sequence: TGTGCCAGCAGCGTTGGGGCTAGCGTCTCCTACGAGCAGTACTTC. This translates into CASSVGASVSYEQYF. The full variable domain, with the rest looked up from reference TRBV7-2 and TRBJ2-7, is GAGVSQSPSNKVTEKGKDVELRCDPISGHTALYWYRQSLGQGLEFLIYFQGNSAPDKSGLPSDRFSAERTGGSVSTLTIQRTQQEDSAVYLCASSVGASVSYEQYFGPGTRLTVT.